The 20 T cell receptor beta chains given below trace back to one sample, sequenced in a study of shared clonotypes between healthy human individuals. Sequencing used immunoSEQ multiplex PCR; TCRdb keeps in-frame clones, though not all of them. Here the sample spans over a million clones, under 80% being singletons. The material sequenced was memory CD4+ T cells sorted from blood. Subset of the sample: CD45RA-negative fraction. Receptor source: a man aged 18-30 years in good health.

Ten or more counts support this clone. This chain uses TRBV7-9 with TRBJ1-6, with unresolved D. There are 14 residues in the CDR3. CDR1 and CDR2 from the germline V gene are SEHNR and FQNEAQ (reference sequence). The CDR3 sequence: CAAREGSYNSPLHF. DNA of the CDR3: TGTGCGGCAAGGGAAGGGAGCTATAATTCACCCCTCCACTTT.

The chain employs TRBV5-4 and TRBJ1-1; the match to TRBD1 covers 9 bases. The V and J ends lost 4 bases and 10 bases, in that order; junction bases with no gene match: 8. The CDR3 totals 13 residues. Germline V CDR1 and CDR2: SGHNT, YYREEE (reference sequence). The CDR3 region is CASSPGQGYVAFF. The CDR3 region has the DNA TGTGCCAGCAGCCCGGGACAGGGTTATGTAGCTTTCTTT.

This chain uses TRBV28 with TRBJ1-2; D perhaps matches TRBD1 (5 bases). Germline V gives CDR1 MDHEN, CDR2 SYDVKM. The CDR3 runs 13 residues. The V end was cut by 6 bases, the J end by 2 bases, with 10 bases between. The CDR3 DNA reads TGTGCCAGCAGAACGGGACCCAACTATGGCTACACCTTC. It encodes CASRTGPNYGYTF.

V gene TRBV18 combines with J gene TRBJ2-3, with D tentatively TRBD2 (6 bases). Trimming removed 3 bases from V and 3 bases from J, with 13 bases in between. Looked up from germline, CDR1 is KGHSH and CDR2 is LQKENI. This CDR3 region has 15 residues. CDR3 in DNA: TGTGCCAGCTCACCGGTCGGGGGAGGTACAGATACGCAGTATTTT. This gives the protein CASSPVGGGTDTQYF.

In nucleotides, the CDR3 is TGTGCCAGCTCACCTGAGACAGGGGCCCGTCAGCCCCAGCATTTT. This translates into CASSPETGARQPQHF. The chain is built from TRBV18 and TRBJ1-5, with TRBD1 matching over 8 bases. Trimming at V came to 3 bases and at J to 6 bases, leaving 7 bases not matched to a gene. Germline values: CDR1 KGHSH, CDR2 LQKENI. The CDR3 has 15 residues.

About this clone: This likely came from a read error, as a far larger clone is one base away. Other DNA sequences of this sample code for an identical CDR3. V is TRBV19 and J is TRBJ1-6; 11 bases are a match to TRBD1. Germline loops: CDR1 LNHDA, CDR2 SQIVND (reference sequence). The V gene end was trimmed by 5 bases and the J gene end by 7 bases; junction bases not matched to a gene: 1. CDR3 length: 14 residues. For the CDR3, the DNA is TGTGCCAGTAGTCGGGACAGGGGGAATTCACCCCTCCACTTT. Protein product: CASSRDRGNSPLHF.

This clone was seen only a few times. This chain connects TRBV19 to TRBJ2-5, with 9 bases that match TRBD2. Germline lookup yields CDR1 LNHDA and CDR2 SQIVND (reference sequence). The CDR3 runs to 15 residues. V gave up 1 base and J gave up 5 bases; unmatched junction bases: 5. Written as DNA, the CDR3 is TGTGCCAGTAGTATAGTGGCTAGCGGGATGGAGACCCAGTACTTC. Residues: CASSIVASGMETQYF. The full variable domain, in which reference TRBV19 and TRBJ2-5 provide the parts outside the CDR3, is DGGITQSPKYLFRKEGQNVTLSCEQNLNHDAMYWYRQDPGQGLRLIYYSQIVNDFQKGDIAEGYSVSREKKESFPLTVTSAQKNPTAFYLCASSIVASGMETQYFGPGTRLLVL.

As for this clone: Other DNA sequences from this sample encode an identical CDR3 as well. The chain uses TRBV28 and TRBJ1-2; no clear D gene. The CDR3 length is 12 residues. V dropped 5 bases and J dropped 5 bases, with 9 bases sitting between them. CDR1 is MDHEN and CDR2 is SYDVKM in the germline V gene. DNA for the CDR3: TGTGCCAGCAGTCCCGTCGGATATGGCTACACCTTC. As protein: CASSPVGYGYTF.

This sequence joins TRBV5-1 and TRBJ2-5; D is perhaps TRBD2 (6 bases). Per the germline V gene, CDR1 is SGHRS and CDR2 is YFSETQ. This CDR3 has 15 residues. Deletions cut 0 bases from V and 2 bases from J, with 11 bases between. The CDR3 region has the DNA TGCGCCAGCAGCTTGGTTGGGGCGGGGCAAGAGACCCAGTACTTC. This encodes CASSLVGAGQETQYF.

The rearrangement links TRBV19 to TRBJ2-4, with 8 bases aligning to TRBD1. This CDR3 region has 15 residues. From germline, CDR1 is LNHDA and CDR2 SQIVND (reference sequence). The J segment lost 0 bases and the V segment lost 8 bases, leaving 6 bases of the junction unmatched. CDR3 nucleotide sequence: TGTGCCAGTTCCCCCGGGACAGGAGCCAAAAACATTCAGTACTTC. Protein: CASSPGTGAKNIQYF.

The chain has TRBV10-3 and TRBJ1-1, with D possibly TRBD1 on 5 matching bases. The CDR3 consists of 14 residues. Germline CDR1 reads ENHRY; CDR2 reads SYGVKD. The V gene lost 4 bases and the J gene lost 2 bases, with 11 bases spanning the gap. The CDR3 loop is CAISGGAYNTEAFF. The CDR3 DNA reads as TGTGCCATCAGTGGCGGGGCCTACAACACTGAAGCTTTCTTT.

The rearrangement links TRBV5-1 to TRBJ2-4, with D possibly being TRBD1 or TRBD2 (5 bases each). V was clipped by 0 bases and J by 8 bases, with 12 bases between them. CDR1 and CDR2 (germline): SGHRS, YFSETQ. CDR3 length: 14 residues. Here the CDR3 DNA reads TGCGCCAGCAGCTTGGGAGGGACGGTTGACATTCAGTACTTC. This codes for CASSLGGTVDIQYF.

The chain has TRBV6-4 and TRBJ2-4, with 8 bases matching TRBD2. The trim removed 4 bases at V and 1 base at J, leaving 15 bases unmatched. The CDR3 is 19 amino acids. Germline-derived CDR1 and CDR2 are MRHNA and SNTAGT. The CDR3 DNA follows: TGTGCCAGCAGTGGACGATCAGAACGGGAGGGCCGCGCCAAAAACATTCAGTACTTC. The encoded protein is CASSGRSEREGRAKNIQYF.

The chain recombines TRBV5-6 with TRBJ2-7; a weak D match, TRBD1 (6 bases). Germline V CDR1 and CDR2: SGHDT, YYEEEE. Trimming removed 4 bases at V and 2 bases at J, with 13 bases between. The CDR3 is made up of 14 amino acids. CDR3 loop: CASSLLGQTYEQYF. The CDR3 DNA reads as TGTGCCAGCAGCCTTCTCGGACAGACCTACGAGCAGTACTTC.

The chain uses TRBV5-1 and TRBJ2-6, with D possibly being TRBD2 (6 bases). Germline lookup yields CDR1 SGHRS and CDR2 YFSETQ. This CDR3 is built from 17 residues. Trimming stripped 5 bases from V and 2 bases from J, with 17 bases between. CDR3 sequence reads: CASSLRSGGTGANVLTF. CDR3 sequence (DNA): TGCGCCAGCAGTCTACGTTCTGGGGGGACTGGGGCCAACGTCCTGACTTTC.

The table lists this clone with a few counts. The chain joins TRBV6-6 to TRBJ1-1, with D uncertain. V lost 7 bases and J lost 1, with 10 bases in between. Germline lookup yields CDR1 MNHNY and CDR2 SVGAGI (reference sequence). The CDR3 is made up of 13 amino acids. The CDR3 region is CASIESANTEAFF. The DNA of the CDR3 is TGTGCCAGCATCGAGTCAGCGAACACTGAAGCTTTCTTT.

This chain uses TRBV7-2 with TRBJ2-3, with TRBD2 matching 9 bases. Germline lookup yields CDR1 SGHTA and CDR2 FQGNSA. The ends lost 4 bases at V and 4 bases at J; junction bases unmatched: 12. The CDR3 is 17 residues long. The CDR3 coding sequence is TGTGCCAGCAGCTCCCCTCGCGGGGGGGGCCAGTCAGATACGCAGTATTTT. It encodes CASSSPRGGGQSDTQYF. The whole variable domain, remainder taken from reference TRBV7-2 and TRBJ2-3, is GAGVSQSPSNKVTEKGKDVELRCDPISGHTALYWYRQSLGQGLEFLIYFQGNSAPDKSGLPSDRFSAERTGGSVSTLTIQRTQQEDSAVYLCASSSPRGGGQSDTQYFGPGTRLTVL.

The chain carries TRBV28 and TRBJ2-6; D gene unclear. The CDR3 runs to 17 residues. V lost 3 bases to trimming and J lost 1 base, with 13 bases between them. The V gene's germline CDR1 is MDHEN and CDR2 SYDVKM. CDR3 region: CASSFVSLLSGANVLTF. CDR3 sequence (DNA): TGTGCCAGCAGTTTCGTCAGCCTACTTTCTGGGGCCAACGTCCTGACTTTC.

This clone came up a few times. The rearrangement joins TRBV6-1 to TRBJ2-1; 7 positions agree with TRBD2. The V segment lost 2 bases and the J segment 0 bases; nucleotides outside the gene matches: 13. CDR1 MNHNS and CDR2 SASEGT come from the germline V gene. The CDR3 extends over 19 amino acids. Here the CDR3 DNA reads TGTGCCAGCAGTGAAACATGGAGACTAGCAACGAGCTCCTACAATGAGCAGTTCTTC. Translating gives CASSETWRLATSSYNEQFF.

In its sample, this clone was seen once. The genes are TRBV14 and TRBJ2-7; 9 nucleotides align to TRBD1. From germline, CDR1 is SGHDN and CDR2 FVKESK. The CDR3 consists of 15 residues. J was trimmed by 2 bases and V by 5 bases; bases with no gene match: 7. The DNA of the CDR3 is TGTGCCAGCAGCGAAGCGGGACAGGGCGCCTACGAGCAGTACTTC. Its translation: CASSEAGQGAYEQYF.